This T cell receptor (beta chain) derives from a study of technical replicates of blood from a handful of donors. V was clipped by 1 base and J by 7 bases, with 15 bases between them. Germline V gene sequence: CDR1 SGHNT, CDR2 YYREEE (reference sequence). This CDR3 is built from 15 residues. Only in-frame clones appear in the TCRdb table, and some are missing; sequencing was by immunoSEQ multiplex PCR. This table has about 69,000 clones, 75% to 90% appearing once. This receptor was identified in a human donor in good health. Some clones in this sample may be carry-over from other donors' samples. Sequencing was done on a sample of PBMCs. V is TRBV5-4 and J is TRBJ2-1; D might be TRBD2 (7 bases). This CDR3 reads CASSLYEGRGNEQFF. CDR3 DNA sequence: TGTGCCAGCAGCTTGTATGAGGGGAGGGGGAATGAGCAGTTCTTC.